Shown below are 20 T cell receptor beta chains from a single sample sequenced in a study of T cells in women clearing cervical HPV infection. Here immunoSEQ multiplex PCR was the method, and the copy in TCRdb shows in-frame clones only, minus some. The sample totals tens of thousands of clones; its top ten clones hold approximately 0.98%. Input material: blood buffy coat. All receptors derive from a woman between 18 and 70 years old with a cervical HPV16 infection that either progressed to CIN3+ or cleared (not recorded which).

As regards this clone: The read is 3 residues too short to cover the CDR3 end, so that end is filled in from the germline J gene. The rearrangement links TRBV20-1 to TRBJ2-7; D remains unclear. Germline V lookup: CDR1 DFQATT, CDR2 SNEGSKA (reference sequence). The length of the CDR3 is 13 residues. V lost 4 bases and J 5 bases, leaving 15 bases between the germline ends. Partial CDR3 DNA: TGCAGTGCTAAGAAAGGCGGTCCTAACGAG. As protein: CSAKKGGPNE. The whole CDR3 protein is CSAKKGGPNEQYF.

Partial CDR3 DNA: TGTGCCAGCTCACGGACGAGCGGGGGGAACTCCGAG. Its protein is CASSRTSGGNSE. The whole CDR3 sequence reads CASSRTSGGNSEQYF. The V gene is TRBV18, the J gene TRBJ2-7; 9 nucleotides agree with TRBD2. The read is 3 residues too short to cover the CDR3 end, so that end is filled in from the germline J gene. V lost 4 bases to trimming and J lost 6 bases; unmatched junction nucleotides: 10. Looked up from germline, CDR1 is KGHSH and CDR2 is LQKENI. The CDR3 extends over 15 amino acids.

Remarks on this clone: The read terminates 3 residues before the CDR3 end, so the remaining end is supplied by the germline J gene. The rearrangement links TRBV30 to TRBJ2-7, with D hard to call. The V and J ends lost 2 bases and 6 bases respectively, with 14 bases between them. The CDR3 has 13 amino acids. CDR1 is GTSNPN, CDR2 SVGIG, per germline (reference sequence). CDR3 DNA, as far as it was read: TGTGCCTGGAGTATGGCAGGCATAGGCGAG. This gives the protein CAWSMAGIGE. In full, the CDR3 is CAWSMAGIGEQYF.

In regard to this clone: Coverage ceases 3 residues before the CDR3 finishes, and the germline J gene fills in the end. This chain uses TRBV11-1 with TRBJ2-7; 9 bases match TRBD1. The CDR3 runs 13 residues. CDR1 is SGHAT and CDR2 is FQDESV in the germline V gene (reference sequence). The J segment lost 5 bases and the V segment lost 5 bases, leaving 4 bases of the junction unmatched. CDR3 protein: CASSDRGSHEQYF. The part of the CDR3 DNA that was read is TGTGCCAGCAGCGACAGGGGGTCCCACGAG.

As to this clone: The CDR3 end lies 3 residues beyond the end of the read and is filled in from the germline J gene. The chain combines TRBV2 with TRBJ1-1, with 8 bases that match TRBD1. The CDR3 covers 12 residues. Germline V gene sequence: CDR1 SNHLY, CDR2 FYNNEI. This chain's CDR3 is CASSGTGTDAFF. The covered CDR3 bases are TGTGCCAGCAGTGGGACAGGGACGGAC.

Note on this clone: The read falls 3 residues short of the CDR3 end, and the missing part is taken from the germline J gene. The rearrangement joins TRBV19 to TRBJ2-7, with D possibly matching TRBD2 (6 bases). This CDR3 has 12 residues. Deletions cut 5 bases from V and 4 bases from J, with 9 bases between. The germline V gene encodes CDR1 LNHDA and CDR2 SQIVND (reference sequence). The CDR3 reads CASSAGTYEQYF. CDR3 bases read: TGTGCCAGTAGTGCAGGGACTTACGAG.

CDR3 DNA, as far as it was read: TGTGCCAGCAGCCCCTGGGGGGGTGTAGGATACGAG. It encodes CASSPWGGVGYE. The entire CDR3 is CASSPWGGVGYEQYF. This rearrangement joins TRBV7-9 to TRBJ2-7; TRBD2 matches 7 bases. The read finishes 3 residues shy of the CDR3 end, and the germline J gene is used to complete it. Germline CDR1 and CDR2: SEHNR and FQNEAQ (reference sequence). CDR3 length equals 15 residues. V was clipped by 5 bases and J by 4 bases; unmatched bases: 11.

A word on this clone: The read ends 3 residues early relative to the CDR3; the germline J gene fills the gap. This chain joins TRBV28 and TRBJ1-1, with 7 bases lining up with TRBD1. Looked up from germline, CDR1 is MDHEN and CDR2 is SYDVKM. After removal of 3 bases from V and 1 base from J, the junction contained 5 bases not matched to a gene. The CDR3 has 15 amino acids. The CDR3 loop reads CASSFRGRRNTEAFF. CDR3 DNA, as far as it was read: TGTGCCAGCAGTTTCAGGGGGAGAAGGAACACTGAA.

Comments on this clone: The DNA ends 3 residues before the CDR3 does, and the rest of the CDR3 is filled in from the germline J gene. V usage is TRBV20-1 and J usage is TRBJ2-2; TRBD2 matches 16 bases. CDR1 is DFQATT and CDR2 is SNEGSKA in the germline V gene (reference sequence). The V segment lost 0 bases and the J segment 3 bases; nucleotides outside the gene matches: 1. This CDR3 has 17 residues. CDR3 bases read: TGCAGTGCTAGAGATGGGACTAGCGGGGGGGACACCGGGGAG. Translated: CSARDGTSGGDTGE. Given in full, the CDR3 is CSARDGTSGGDTGELFF.

In regard to this clone: The observed sequence ends 3 residues before the CDR3 terminus, with the missing tail filled in from the germline J gene. This chain uses TRBV20-1 with TRBJ2-3; TRBD1 agrees at 7 bases. Germline loops: CDR1 DFQATT, CDR2 SNEGSKA (reference sequence). There are 12 residues in the CDR3. Germline trimming cut 5 bases from V and 4 bases from J; bases unmatched to any gene: 3. CDR3 DNA, as far as it was read: TGCAGTGCTTGGACAGGACCAGATACG. It encodes CSAWTGPDT. Given in full, the CDR3 is CSAWTGPDTQYF.

A note on this clone: The CDR3 end lies 3 residues beyond the end of the read and is filled in from the germline J gene. This chain links TRBV20-1 with TRBJ1-1; a possible D gene is TRBD1 (6 bases). V was pared by 3 bases and J by 4 bases, with 15 bases between. Germline CDR1 and CDR2: DFQATT and SNEGSKA (reference sequence). The length of the CDR3 is 14 residues. CDR3 DNA, as far as it was read: TGCAGTGCTAGGGGTGGGGGCGCGAGCACTGAA. It specifies CSARGGGASTE. From start to end, the CDR3 is CSARGGGASTEAFF.

A remark on this clone: A read error may account for a junction end that differs from germline. The read stops 3 residues short of the end of the CDR3; the missing end is completed from the germline J gene. The V call is TRBV13, the J call TRBJ2-1; D might be TRBD2 (6 bases). This CDR3 spans 13 amino acids. Germline CDR1 PRHDT, CDR2 FYEKMQ (reference sequence). The DNA read from the CDR3 is TGTGCCAGCAGCCTAGGAGGGGAAAATGAG. Protein product: CASSLGGENE. The entire CDR3 reads CASSLGGENEQFF.

Points on this clone: Sequencing ends 3 residues short of the CDR3 end; the germline J gene provides the rest. This chain uses TRBV4-1 with TRBJ1-2; TRBD1 aligns across 8 bases. The CDR3 extends over 14 amino acids. Germline assignment: CDR1 MGHRA and CDR2 YSYEKL. V lost 4 bases to trimming and J lost 5 bases; unmatched junction nucleotides: 6. CDR3 bases read: TGCGCCAGCAGCCTCGACCGGGACAGGTATGGC. It codes for CASSLDRDRYG. The full CDR3 protein reads CASSLDRDRYGYTF.

Concerning this clone: The read comes to an end 3 residues before the CDR3 does, leaving the germline J gene to fill in the end. V gene TRBV19 combines with J gene TRBJ2-1; tentatively, D is TRBD1 (6 bases). CDR3 length: 14 residues. Trimming shortened V by 3 bases and J by 3 bases, and 9 bases separated the two germline ends. The germline V gene has CDR1 LNHDA and CDR2 SQIVND (reference sequence). The CDR3 is CASSIGQNYNEQFF. The CDR3 DNA, read in part, is TGTGCCAGTAGTATCGGACAGAACTACAATGAG. Supplemented by reference TRBV19 and TRBJ2-1, the full variable domain reads DGGITQSPKYLFRKEGQNVTLSCEQNLNHDAMYWYRQDPGQGLRLIYYSQIVNDFQKGDIAEGYSVSREKKESFPLTVTSAQKNPTAFYLCASSIGQNYNEQFFGPGTRLTVL.

As concerns this clone: The read finishes 3 residues shy of the CDR3 end, and the germline J gene is used to complete it. V is TRBV15 and J is TRBJ1-4; D remains ambiguous. With 4 bases removed from V and 5 bases from J, the gap between germline ends came to 8 bases. Germline-derived CDR1 and CDR2 are LNHNV and YYDKDF (reference sequence). The CDR3 is made up of 13 amino acids. Incomplete CDR3 DNA: TGTGCCACCAGCATCCAGTACAATGAAAAA. Translated: CATSIQYNEK. The whole CDR3 region reads CATSIQYNEKLFF.

Details on this clone: From the germline J gene comes the end of the CDR3, since the read stops 3 residues before it. This rearrangement joins TRBV5-1 to TRBJ2-2, with D maybe TRBD1 (6 bases). The CDR3 length is 14 residues. Germline V lookup: CDR1 SGHRS, CDR2 YFSETQ. The DNA read from the CDR3 is TGCGCCAGCAGTCGGACAGAGACTAATGAAAAG. Translation gives CASSRTETNEK. The entire CDR3 protein reads CASSRTETNEKLFF.

As regards this clone: The observed sequence ends 3 residues before the CDR3 terminus, with the missing tail filled in from the germline J gene. The chain combines TRBV20-1 with TRBJ2-2; D is possibly TRBD1 (5 bases). Germline-derived CDR1 and CDR2 are DFQATT and SNEGSKA (reference sequence). Trimming removed 6 bases from V and 6 bases from J, with 11 bases in between. This CDR3 is built from 12 residues. CDR3 sequence reads: CSARRGPGELFF. The CDR3 bases that were read are TGCAGTGCCCGAAGGGGTCCCGGGGAG.

About this clone itself: The read comes to an end 3 residues before the CDR3 does, leaving the germline J gene to fill in the end. The rearrangement joins TRBV19 to TRBJ2-4; weak D call: TRBD1 (5 bases). The CDR3 contains 15 residues. The germline CDR1 and CDR2 sequences are LNHDA and SQIVND (reference sequence). CDR3 sequence reads: CASRRQIHQDYGQYF. The DNA read from the CDR3 is TGTGCCAGTAGAAGACAGATACACCAAGATTATGGT.

A word on this clone: From the germline J gene comes the end of the CDR3, since the read stops 3 residues before it. J is TRBJ2-7 and V is TRBV20-1; tentatively, D is TRBD1 or TRBD2 (7 bases each). The V gene lost 6 bases and the J gene lost 3 bases, with 21 bases spanning the gap. Germline V gene sequence: CDR1 DFQATT, CDR2 SNEGSKA (reference sequence). CDR3 length: 15 residues. The covered CDR3 bases are TGCAGTGCATGGGGAGGGGAGGGGGCCAACTACGAG. Its protein product is CSAWGGEGANYE. The entire CDR3 sequence reads CSAWGGEGANYEQYF.

The CDR3 protein is CASSAARGRGRSNEQFF. The CDR3 DNA, read in part, is TGTGCCAGCAGCGCCGCACGGGGCAGGGGCCGTAGTAATGAG. J is TRBJ2-1 and V is TRBV9; weak D call: TRBD1 (6 bases). The read gets to within 3 residues of the CDR3 end, and the germline J gene fills in the rest. Germline values: CDR1 SGDLS, CDR2 YYNGEE. CDR3 length: 17 residues. Trimming cost V 3 bases and J 7 bases, with 23 bases left between them.